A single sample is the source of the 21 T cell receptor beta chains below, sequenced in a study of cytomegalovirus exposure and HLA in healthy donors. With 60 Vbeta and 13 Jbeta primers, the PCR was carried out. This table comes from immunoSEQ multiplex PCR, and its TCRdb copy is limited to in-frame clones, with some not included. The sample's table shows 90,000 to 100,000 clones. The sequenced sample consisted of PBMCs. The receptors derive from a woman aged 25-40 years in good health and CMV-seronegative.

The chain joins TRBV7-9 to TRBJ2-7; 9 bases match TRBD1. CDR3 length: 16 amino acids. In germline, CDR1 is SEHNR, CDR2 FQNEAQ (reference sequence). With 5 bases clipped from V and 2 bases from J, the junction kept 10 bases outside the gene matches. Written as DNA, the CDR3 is TGTGCCAGCAGCCATCCTACAGGGGGCGCGCCCTACGAGCAGTACTTC. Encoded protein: CASSHPTGGAPYEQYF.

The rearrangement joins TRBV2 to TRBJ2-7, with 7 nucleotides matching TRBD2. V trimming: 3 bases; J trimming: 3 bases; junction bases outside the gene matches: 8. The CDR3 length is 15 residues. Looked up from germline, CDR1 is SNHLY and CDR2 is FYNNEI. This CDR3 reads CASSDTASGNYEQYF. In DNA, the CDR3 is TGTGCCAGCAGTGATACGGCTAGCGGAAACTACGAGCAGTACTTC.

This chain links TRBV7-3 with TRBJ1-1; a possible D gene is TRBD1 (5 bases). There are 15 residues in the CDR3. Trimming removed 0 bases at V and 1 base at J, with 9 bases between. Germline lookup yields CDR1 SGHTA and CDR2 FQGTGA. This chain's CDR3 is CASSLTPGGNTEAFF. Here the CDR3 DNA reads TGTGCCAGCAGCTTAACACCGGGGGGGAACACTGAAGCTTTCTTT.

The CDR3 protein is CASSPRDQNTDTQYF. The CDR3 nucleotides are TGTGCCAGCAGCCCGCGGGACCAAAACACAGATACGCAGTATTTT. The chain joins TRBV9 to TRBJ2-3, with D possibly matching TRBD2 (6 bases). The V end lost 4 bases, the J end lost 2 bases, and 14 bases lay between the germline ends. The length of the CDR3 is 15 residues. Germline values: CDR1 SGDLS, CDR2 YYNGEE.

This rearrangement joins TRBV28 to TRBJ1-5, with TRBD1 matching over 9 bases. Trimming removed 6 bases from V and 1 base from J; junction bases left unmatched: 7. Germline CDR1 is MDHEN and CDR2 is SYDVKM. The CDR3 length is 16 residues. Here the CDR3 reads CASRFDRGASNQPQHF. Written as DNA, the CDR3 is TGTGCCAGCAGATTCGACAGGGGGGCAAGCAATCAGCCCCAGCATTTT.

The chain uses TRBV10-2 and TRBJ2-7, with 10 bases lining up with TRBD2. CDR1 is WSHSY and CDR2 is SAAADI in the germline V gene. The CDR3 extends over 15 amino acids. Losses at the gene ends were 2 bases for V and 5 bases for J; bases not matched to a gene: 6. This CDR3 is CASSEGIAGGDEQYF. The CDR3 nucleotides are TGCGCCAGCAGTGAGGGGATAGCGGGAGGCGACGAGCAGTACTTC.

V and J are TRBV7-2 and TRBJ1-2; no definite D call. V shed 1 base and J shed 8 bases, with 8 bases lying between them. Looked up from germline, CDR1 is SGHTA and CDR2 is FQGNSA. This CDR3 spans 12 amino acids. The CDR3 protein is CASSLDRNGYTF. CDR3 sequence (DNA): TGTGCCAGCAGCTTAGACAGAAACGGCTACACCTTC.

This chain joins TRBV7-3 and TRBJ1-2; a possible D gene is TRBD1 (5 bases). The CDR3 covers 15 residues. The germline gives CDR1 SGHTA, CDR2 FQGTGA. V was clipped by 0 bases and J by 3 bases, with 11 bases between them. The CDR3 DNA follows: TGTGCCAGCAGCTTAACAGCAGGGAACGACTATGGCTACACCTTC. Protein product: CASSLTAGNDYGYTF.

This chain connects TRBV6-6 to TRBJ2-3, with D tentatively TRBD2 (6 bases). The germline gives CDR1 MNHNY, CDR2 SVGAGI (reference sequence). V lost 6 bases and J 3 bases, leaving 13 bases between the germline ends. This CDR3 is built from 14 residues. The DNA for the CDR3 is TGTGCCAGCAGACCCAGGGAGGAGACAGATACGCAGTATTTT. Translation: CASRPREETDTQYF.

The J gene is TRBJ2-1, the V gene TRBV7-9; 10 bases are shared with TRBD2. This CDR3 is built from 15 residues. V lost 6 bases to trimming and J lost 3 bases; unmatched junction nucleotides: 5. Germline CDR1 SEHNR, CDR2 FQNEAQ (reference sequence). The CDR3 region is CASRWTSGIYNEQFF. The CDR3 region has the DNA TGTGCCAGCAGGTGGACTAGCGGAATCTACAATGAGCAGTTCTTC. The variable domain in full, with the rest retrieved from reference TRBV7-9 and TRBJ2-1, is DTGVSQNPRHKITKRGQNVTFRCDPISEHNRLYWYRQTLGQGPEFLTYFQNEAQLEKSRLLSDRFSAERPKGSFSTLEIQRTEQGDSAMYLCASRWTSGIYNEQFFGPGTRLTVL.

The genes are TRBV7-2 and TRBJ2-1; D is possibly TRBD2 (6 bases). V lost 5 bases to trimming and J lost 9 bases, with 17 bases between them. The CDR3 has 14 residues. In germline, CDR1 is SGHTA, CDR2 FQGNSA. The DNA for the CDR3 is TGTGCCAGCAGCCCAGCGGGTGAGGGGCGTGAGCAGTTCTTC. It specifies CASSPAGEGREQFF.

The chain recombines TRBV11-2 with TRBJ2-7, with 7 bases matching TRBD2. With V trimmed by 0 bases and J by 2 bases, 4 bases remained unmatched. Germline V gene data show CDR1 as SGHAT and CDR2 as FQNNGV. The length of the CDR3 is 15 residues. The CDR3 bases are TGTGCCAGCAGCTTAGAACTAGCGAACCCCTACGAGCAGTACTTC. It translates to CASSLELANPYEQYF.

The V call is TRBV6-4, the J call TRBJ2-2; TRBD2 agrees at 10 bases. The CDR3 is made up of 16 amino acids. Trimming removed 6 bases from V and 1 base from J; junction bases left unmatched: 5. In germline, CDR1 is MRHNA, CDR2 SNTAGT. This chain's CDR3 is CASSDLAGGNTGELFF. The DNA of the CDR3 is TGTGCCAGCAGCGATTTAGCGGGGGGGAACACCGGGGAGCTGTTTTTT.

As DNA, the CDR3 is TGTGCCAGCAGTGAGGAGGCGGGTTTGAGCACCGGGGAGCTGTTTTTT. Its translation is CASSEEAGLSTGELFF. The chain couples TRBV6-4 to TRBJ2-2; tentatively, D is TRBD2 (5 bases). V shed 3 bases and J shed 4 bases, with 15 bases lying between them. The germline gives CDR1 MRHNA, CDR2 SNTAGT. The CDR3 consists of 16 residues.

CDR3 region: CASSEDGGGATGELFF. The DNA for the CDR3 is TGTGCCAGCAGTGAAGATGGCGGGGGGGCCACCGGGGAGCTGTTTTTT. The chain uses TRBV6-4 and TRBJ2-2, with 9 bases fitting TRBD2. The germline V gene has CDR1 MRHNA and CDR2 SNTAGT. Trimming cost V 3 bases and J 4 bases; bases outside gene matches: 6. The CDR3 sequence is 16 residues long.

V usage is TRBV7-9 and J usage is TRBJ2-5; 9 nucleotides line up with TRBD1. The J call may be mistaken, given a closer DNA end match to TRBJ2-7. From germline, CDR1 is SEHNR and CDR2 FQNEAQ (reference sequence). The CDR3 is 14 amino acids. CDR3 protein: CASSYGTGNYEQYF. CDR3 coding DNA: TGTGCCAGCAGTTATGGGACAGGGAACTACGAGCAGTACTTC.

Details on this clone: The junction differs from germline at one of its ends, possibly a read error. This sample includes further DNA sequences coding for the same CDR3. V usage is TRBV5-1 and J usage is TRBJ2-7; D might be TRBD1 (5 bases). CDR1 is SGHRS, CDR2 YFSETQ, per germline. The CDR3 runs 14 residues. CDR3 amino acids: CASAPRQLGYEQYF. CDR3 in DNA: TGCGCCAGCGCCCCCAGACAGTTAGGCTACGAGCAGTACTTT.

The CDR3 reads CSVHGLLGGQEGRGYTF. The CDR3 bases are TGCAGCGTTCACGGCTTATTGGGGGGACAGGAGGGAAGAGGCTACACCTTC. The rearrangement joins TRBV29-1 to TRBJ1-2; 8 nucleotides agree with TRBD1. The germline CDR1 and CDR2 sequences are SQVTM and ANQGSEA. The V and J ends lost 5 bases and 8 bases, in that order; junction bases with no gene match: 22. This CDR3 is 17 amino acids long.

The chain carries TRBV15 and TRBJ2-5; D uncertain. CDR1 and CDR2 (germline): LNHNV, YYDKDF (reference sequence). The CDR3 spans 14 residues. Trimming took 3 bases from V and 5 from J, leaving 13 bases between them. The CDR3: CATSRETVRETQYF. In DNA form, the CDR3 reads TGTGCCACCAGCAGGGAGACGGTCCGGGAGACCCAGTACTTC.

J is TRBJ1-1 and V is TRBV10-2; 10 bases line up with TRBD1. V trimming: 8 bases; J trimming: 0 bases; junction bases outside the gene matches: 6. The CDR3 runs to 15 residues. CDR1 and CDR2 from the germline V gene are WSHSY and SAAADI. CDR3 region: CASLMTGGLNTEAFF. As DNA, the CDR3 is TGCGCCAGCTTGATGACAGGGGGCCTGAACACTGAAGCTTTCTTT.

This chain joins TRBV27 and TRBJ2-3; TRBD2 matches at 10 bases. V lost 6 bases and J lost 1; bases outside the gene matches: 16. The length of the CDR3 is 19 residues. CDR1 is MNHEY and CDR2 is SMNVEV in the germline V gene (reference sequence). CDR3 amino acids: CASSYRGAGGPRGTDTQYF. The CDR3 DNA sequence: TGTGCCAGCAGCTATAGAGGAGCGGGGGGGCCTCGGGGCACAGATACGCAGTATTTT.